The rows below give T cell receptor beta chains drawn from one sample of a study of metastatic and nonmetastatic thyroid tumors. TCRdb reprocessed the PCR reads via MiXCR. The sample has roughly 93,000 clones, roughly 12% seen once. Sequencing was performed on blood. These receptors were obtained from a female donor with papillary thyroid cancer or a benign thyroid nodule (not recorded which). Some clones in this sample may be carry-over from other donors' samples. Both conserved end residues are part of each CDR3. The D gene is left open where the match is weak. Rows give clone size only sometimes, using once, few, many, or a class for an expanded clone.

J: TRBJ2-1
size: NA
D: NA
V: TRBV5-1
CDR3: CASSPITRSILSSYNEQFF
DNA: TGCGCCAGCAGCCCTATAACCCGATCTATCCTGAGCTCCTACAATGAGCAGTTCTTC

J: TRBJ2-2
size: many
D: NA
V: TRBV5-8
CDR3: CASSLTSAGELFF
DNA: TGTGCCAGCAGCTTGACTTCGGCCGGGGAGCTGTTTTTT

J: TRBJ2-1
size: many
D: TRBD1
V: TRBV5-1
CDR3: CASSFGGQEVNEQFF
DNA: TGCGCCAGCAGCTTTGGGGGACAGGAAGTCAATGAGCAGTTCTTC

J: TRBJ2-1
size: many
D: TRBD2
V: TRBV20-1
CDR3: CSAATSGRINEQFF
DNA: TGCAGTGCTGCGACTAGCGGGAGAATCAATGAGCAGTTCTTC

J: TRBJ2-1
size: many
D: NA
V: TRBV2
CDR3: CASKATRGSYNEQFF
DNA: TGTGCCAGCAAAGCAACGCGGGGCTCCTACAATGAGCAGTTCTTC

J: TRBJ2-1
size: many
D: TRBD2
V: TRBV29-1
CDR3: CSVGPSGYEQFF
DNA: TGCAGCGTTGGCCCTAGCGGATATGAGCAGTTCTTC

J: TRBJ2-5
size: many
D: NA
V: TRBV4-3
CDR3: CASSQGTLVGETQYF
DNA: TGCGCCAGCAGCCAAGGGACTCTAGTAGGGGAGACCCAGTACTTC

J: TRBJ2-6
size: many
D: NA
V: TRBV7-8
CDR3: CASTPFTGANVLTF
DNA: TGTGCCAGCACCCCGTTTACCGGGGCCAACGTCCTGACTTTC

J: TRBJ1-2
size: many
D: NA
V: TRBV27
CDR3: CASSFGTNYGYTF
DNA: TGTGCCAGCAGTTTCGGCACAAACTATGGCTACACCTTC

J: TRBJ2-5
size: many
D: NA
V: TRBV2
CDR3: CASSARTGELKETQYF
DNA: TGTGCCAGCAGTGCAAGGACTGGGGAGCTAAAAGAGACCCAGTACTTC

J: TRBJ1-1
size: many
D: NA
V: TRBV20-1
CDR3: CSARESLDTEAFF
DNA: TGCAGTGCTAGAGAGTCCCTGGACACTGAAGCTTTCTTT

J: TRBJ1-4
size: many
D: NA
V: TRBV11-1
CDR3: CASSSGLNEKLFF
DNA: TGTGCCAGCAGCTCGGGATTGAATGAAAAACTGTTTTTT

J: TRBJ2-1
size: few
D: TRBD2
V: TRBV7-3
CDR3: CASSLKAGTNLKAYNEQFF
DNA: TGTGCCAGCAGCTTAAAGGCCGGGACTAATCTCAAGGCCTACAATGAGCAGTTCTTC

J: TRBJ2-3
size: many
D: TRBD2
V: TRBV9
CDR3: CASSVEAGGSDTQYF
DNA: TGTGCCAGCAGCGTAGAAGCGGGAGGTTCGGATACGCAGTATTTT

J: TRBJ2-2
size: many
D: NA
V: TRBV7-8
CDR3: CASSLARGQGTGTGELFF
DNA: TGTGCCAGCAGCTTAGCGCGGGGGCAGGGCACGGGCACCGGGGAGCTGTTTTTT

J: TRBJ1-1
size: many
D: NA
V: TRBV9
CDR3: CASSVVGGGTEAFF
DNA: TGTGCCAGCAGCGTAGTTGGGGGTGGGACTGAAGCTTTCTTT

J: TRBJ2-5
size: NA
D: TRBD1
V: TRBV20-1
CDR3: CSADDRDRVSNTHYF
DNA: TGCAGTGCTGACGACCGGGACAGGGTGTCGAATACCCATTACTTC

J: TRBJ1-1
size: many
D: TRBD1
V: TRBV9
CDR3: CASSSPGGGEAFF
DNA: TGTGCCAGCAGCTCACCAGGGGGCGGTGAAGCTTTCTTT

J: TRBJ2-2
size: many
D: TRBD2
V: TRBV5-1
CDR3: CANRTSGRLTNRYTGELFF
DNA: TGCGCCAACAGGACTAGCGGGAGGCTCACAAACCGGTACACCGGGGAGCTGTTTTTT

J: TRBJ1-6
size: many
D: TRBD1
V: TRBV2
CDR3: CASSGQGGNSPLHF
DNA: TGTGCCAGCAGTGGACAGGGAGGAAATTCACCCCTCCACTTT

J: TRBJ2-6
size: NA
D: NA
V: TRBV6-1
CDR3: CASSEGVSGASVLTF
DNA: TGTGCCAGCAGTGAAGGGGTCTCTGGTGCCAGCGTCCTGACTTTC

J: TRBJ2-1
size: many
D: TRBD2
V: TRBV6-2/TRBV6-3
CDR3: CASSYPRGGRVHEQFF
DNA: TGTGCCAGCAGTTACCCCCGGGGCGGGAGGGTGCATGAGCAGTTCTTC

J: TRBJ1-2
size: NA
D: TRBD1
V: TRBV24-1
CDR3: CATSDPRGQGGGYTF
DNA: TGTGCCACCAGTGATCCGCGGGGACAGGGTGGGGGCTACACCTTC

J: TRBJ1-2
size: many
D: NA
V: TRBV4-3
CDR3: CASSQEPRVSIYGYTF
DNA: TGCGCCAGCAGCCAAGAGCCCAGGGTCTCGATCTATGGCTACACCTTC

J: TRBJ2-7
size: NA
D: NA
V: TRBV9
CDR3: CASSAAGARGLYEQYF
DNA: TGTGCCAGCAGCGCTGCCGGGGCTAGAGGGCTTTACGAGCAGTACTTC

J: TRBJ2-2
size: many
D: NA
V: TRBV10-3
CDR3: CAISIQGTGELFF
DNA: TGTGCCATCAGTATTCAGGGGACCGGGGAGCTGTTTTTT

J: TRBJ2-7
size: few
D: NA
V: TRBV20-1
CDR3: CSARDRRGEGYYEQYF
DNA: TGCAGTGCTAGAGATAGGAGGGGGGAGGGATACTACGAGCAGTACTTC

J: TRBJ1-1
size: many
D: NA
V: TRBV5-1
CDR3: CASSFVRVNTEAFF
DNA: TGCGCCAGCAGCTTCGTCAGGGTGAACACTGAAGCTTTCTTT

J: TRBJ2-2
size: many
D: NA
V: TRBV20-1
CDR3: CSAKRRTNTGELFF
DNA: TGCAGTGCTAAAAGACGGACGAACACCGGGGAGCTGTTTTTT

J: TRBJ2-3
size: many
D: TRBD2
V: TRBV20-1
CDR3: CSARNPRGLASHTQYF
DNA: TGCAGTGCTAGAAATCCTCGAGGACTAGCGTCTCATACGCAGTATTTT

J: TRBJ1-2
size: NA
D: TRBD1
V: TRBV18
CDR3: CASSLGQGASYGHTF
DNA: TGCGCCAGCTCTCTCGGACAGGGAGCTTCCTATGGCCACACCTTC

J: TRBJ2-1
size: many
D: NA
V: TRBV11-2
CDR3: CASSFGKTYYNEQFF
DNA: TGTGCCAGCAGCTTCGGGAAAACATACTACAATGAGCAGTTCTTC

J: TRBJ2-2
size: many
D: NA
V: TRBV9
CDR3: CASSVEGVVGELFF
DNA: TGTGCCAGCAGCGTAGAAGGGGTGGTCGGGGAGCTGTTTTTT

J: TRBJ1-5
size: many
D: NA
V: TRBV5-4
CDR3: CASRGPGKGPNQPQHF
DNA: TGTGCCAGCAGGGGGCCGGGGAAGGGGCCCAATCAGCCCCAGCATTTT

J: TRBJ2-7
size: NA
D: NA
V: TRBV28
CDR3: CASRYTANYEHYF
DNA: TGTGCCAGCCGCTACACTGCTAACTACGAGCATTACTTC

J: TRBJ2-1
size: NA
D: TRBD2
V: TRBV7-3
CDR3: CASSLIGGRAGDEQSF
DNA: TGTGCCAGCAGCTTAATCGGCGGGAGGGCCGGGGATGAGCAGTCCTTC

J: TRBJ2-1
size: many
D: NA
V: TRBV6-2/TRBV6-3
CDR3: CASSYSAGLNEQFF
DNA: TGTGCCAGCAGTTACTCGGCAGGGCTCAATGAGCAGTTCTTC

J: TRBJ1-1
size: many
D: NA
V: TRBV3-1
CDR3: CASSRTRFYTEAFF
DNA: TGTGCCAGCAGCCGGACCAGGTTTTACACTGAAGCTTTCTTT

J: TRBJ2-2
size: many
D: NA
V: TRBV7-2
CDR3: CASSTRSSNTGELFF
DNA: TGTGCCAGCAGCACGAGGTCCTCGAACACCGGGGAGCTGTTTTTT

J: TRBJ2-5
size: many
D: NA
V: TRBV11-2
CDR3: CASSATETQYF
DNA: TGTGCCAGCAGCGCCACGGAGACCCAGTACTTC